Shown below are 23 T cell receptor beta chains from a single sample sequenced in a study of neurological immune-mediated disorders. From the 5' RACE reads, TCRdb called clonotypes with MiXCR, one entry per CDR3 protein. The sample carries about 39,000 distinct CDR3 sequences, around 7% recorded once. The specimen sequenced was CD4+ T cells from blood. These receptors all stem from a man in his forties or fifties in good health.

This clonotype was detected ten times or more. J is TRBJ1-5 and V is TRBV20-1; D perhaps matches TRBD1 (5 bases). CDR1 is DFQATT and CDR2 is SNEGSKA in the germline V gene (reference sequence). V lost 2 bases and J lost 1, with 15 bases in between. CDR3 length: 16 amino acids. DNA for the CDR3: TGCAGTGCTAGAAAGGAATGGGGGACGAGCAATCAGCCCCAGCATTTT. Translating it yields CSARKEWGTSNQPQHF.

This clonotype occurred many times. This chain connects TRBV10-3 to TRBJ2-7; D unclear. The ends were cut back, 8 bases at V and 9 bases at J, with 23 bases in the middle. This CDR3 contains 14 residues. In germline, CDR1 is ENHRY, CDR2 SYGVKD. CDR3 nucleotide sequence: TGTGCCATCTTCAGTGGGGTCCCCTCTGAAGTGCAGTACTTC. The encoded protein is CAIFSGVPSEVQYF.

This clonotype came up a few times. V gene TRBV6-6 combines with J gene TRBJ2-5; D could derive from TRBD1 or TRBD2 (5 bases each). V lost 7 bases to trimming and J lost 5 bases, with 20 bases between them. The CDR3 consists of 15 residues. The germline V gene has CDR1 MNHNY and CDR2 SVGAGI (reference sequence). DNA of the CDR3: TGTGCCAGCATCAACGCCGGGACCCTACGGGAGACCCAGTACTTC. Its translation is CASINAGTLRETQYF.

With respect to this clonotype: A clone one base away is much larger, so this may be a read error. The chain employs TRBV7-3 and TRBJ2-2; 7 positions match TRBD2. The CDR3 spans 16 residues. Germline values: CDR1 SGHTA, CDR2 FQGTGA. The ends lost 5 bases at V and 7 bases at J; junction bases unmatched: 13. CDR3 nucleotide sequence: TGTGCCAGCAGCAACCTGGGGGAGGGCCGGAGCGGGGAGCTGTTTTTT. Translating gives CASSNLGEGRSGELFF.

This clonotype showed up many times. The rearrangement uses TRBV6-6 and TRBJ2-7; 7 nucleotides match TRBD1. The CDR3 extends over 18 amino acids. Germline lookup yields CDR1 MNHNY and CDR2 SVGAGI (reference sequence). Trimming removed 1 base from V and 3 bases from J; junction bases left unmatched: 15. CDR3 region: CASSYFTQARDRVYEQYF. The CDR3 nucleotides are TGTGCCAGCAGTTACTTTACCCAAGCACGGGACAGAGTCTACGAGCAGTACTTC.

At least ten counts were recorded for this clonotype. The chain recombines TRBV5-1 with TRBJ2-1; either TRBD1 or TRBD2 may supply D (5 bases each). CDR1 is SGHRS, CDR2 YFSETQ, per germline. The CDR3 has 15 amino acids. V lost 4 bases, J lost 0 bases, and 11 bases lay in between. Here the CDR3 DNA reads TGCGCCAGCAGCGGTACGGGGCTCTCCTACAATGAGCAGTTCTTC. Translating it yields CASSGTGLSYNEQFF.

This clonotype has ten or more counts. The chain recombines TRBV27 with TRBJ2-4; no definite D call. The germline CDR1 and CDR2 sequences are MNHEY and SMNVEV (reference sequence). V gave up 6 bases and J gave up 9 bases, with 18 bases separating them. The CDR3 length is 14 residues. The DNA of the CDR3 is TGTGCCAGCAGCCTAAGGTCCCCCTATGGCATTCAGTACTTC. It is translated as CASSLRSPYGIQYF.

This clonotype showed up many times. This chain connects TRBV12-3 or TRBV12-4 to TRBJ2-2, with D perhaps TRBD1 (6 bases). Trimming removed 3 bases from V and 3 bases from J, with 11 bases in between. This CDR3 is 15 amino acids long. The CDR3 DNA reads TGTGCCAGCAGTTTGAGGACAGCGGACACCGGGGAGCTGTTTTTT. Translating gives CASSLRTADTGELFF.

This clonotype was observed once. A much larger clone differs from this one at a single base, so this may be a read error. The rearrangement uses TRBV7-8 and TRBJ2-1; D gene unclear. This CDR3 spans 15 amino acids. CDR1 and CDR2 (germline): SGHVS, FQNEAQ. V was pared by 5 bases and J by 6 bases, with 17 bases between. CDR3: CASSRQARWINEQFF. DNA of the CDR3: TGTGCCAGCAGCCGCCAGGCGCGCTGGATCAATGAGCAGTTCTTC.

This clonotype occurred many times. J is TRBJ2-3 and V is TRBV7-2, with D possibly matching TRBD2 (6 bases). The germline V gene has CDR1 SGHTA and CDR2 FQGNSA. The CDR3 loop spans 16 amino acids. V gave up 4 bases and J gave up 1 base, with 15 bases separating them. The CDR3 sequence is CASSSQSGGGTDTQYF. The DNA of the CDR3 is TGTGCCAGCAGCTCCCAATCCGGGGGAGGCACAGATACGCAGTATTTT.

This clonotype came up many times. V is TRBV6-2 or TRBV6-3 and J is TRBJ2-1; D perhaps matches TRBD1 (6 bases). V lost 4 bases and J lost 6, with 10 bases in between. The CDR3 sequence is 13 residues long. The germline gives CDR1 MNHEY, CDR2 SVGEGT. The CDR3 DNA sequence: TGTGCCAGCAGTTGGATAGGGGGCAATGAGCAGTTCTTC. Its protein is CASSWIGGNEQFF.

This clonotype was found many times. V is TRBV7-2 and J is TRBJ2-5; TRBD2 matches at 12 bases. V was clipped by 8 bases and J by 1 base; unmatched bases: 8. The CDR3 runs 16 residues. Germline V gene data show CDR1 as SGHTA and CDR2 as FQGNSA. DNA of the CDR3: TGTGCCAGCGTGCTAGCGGGAGGGCATGTCCAAGAGACCCAGTACTTC. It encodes CASVLAGGHVQETQYF.

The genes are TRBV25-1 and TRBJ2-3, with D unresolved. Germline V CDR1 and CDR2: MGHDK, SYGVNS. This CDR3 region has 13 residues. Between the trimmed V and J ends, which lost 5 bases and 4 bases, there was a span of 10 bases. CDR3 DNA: TGTGCCAGCAGTCGGGTCGGGCCAGATACGCAGTATTTT. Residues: CASSRVGPDTQYF.

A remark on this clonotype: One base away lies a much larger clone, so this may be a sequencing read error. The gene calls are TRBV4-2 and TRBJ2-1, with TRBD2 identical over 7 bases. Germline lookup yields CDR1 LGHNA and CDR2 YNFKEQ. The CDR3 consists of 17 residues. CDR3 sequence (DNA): TGTGTCAGCAGCCAACCCCAGACTAGCAGCTTCCACAATGAGCAGTTCTTC. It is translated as CVSSQPQTSSFHNEQFF.

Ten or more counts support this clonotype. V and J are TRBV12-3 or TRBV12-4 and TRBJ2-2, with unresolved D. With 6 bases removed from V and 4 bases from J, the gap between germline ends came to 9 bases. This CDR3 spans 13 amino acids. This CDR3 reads CASRPHLTGELFF. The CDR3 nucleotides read TGTGCCAGCAGACCCCATCTCACCGGGGAGCTGTTTTTT.

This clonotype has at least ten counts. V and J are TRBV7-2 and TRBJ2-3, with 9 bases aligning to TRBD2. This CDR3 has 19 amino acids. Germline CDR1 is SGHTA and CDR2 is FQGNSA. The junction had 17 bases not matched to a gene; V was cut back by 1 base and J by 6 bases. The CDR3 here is CASSLGQRLREGRLDTQYF. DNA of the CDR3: TGTGCCAGCAGCTTAGGTCAGAGGTTGCGGGAGGGCCGATTGGATACGCAGTATTTT.

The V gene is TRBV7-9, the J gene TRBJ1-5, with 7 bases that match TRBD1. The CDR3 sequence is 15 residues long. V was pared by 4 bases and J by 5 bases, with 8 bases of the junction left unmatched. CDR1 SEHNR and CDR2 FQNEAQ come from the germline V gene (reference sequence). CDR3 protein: CASSSSGGGDQPQHF. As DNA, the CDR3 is TGTGCCAGCAGCTCCTCGGGAGGGGGCGATCAGCCCCAGCATTTT.

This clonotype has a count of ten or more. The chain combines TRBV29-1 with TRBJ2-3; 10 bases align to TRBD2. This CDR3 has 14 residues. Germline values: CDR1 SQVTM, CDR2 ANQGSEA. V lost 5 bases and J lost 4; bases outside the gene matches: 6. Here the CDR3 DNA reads TGCAGCGTTCCTAGCGGGAGACTGCCAGATACGCAGTATTTT. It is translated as CSVPSGRLPDTQYF.

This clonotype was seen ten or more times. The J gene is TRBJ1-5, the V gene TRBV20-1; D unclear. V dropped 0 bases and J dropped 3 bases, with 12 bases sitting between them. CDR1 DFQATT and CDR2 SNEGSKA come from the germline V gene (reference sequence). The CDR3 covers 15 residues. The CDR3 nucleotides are TGCAGTGCTAGAGAAAGCCGGGGATTCAATCAGCCCCAGCATTTT. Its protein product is CSARESRGFNQPQHF.

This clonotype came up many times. The CDR3 sequence is CSARDRAGAVYNEQFF. The CDR3 DNA reads TGCAGTGCTAGAGATAGGGCGGGAGCTGTCTACAATGAGCAGTTCTTC. This chain joins TRBV20-1 and TRBJ2-1; TRBD2 matches at 7 bases. CDR3 size: 16 residues. The germline gives CDR1 DFQATT, CDR2 SNEGSKA (reference sequence). Losses at the gene ends were 0 bases for V and 3 bases for J; bases not matched to a gene: 8.

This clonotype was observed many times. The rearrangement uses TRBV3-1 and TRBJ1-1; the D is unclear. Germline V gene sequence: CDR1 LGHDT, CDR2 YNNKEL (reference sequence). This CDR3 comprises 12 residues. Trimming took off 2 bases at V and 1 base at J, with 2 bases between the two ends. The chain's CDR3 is CASSQTNTEAFF. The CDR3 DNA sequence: TGTGCCAGCAGCCAAACGAACACTGAAGCTTTCTTT.

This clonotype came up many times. This CDR3 is CASSVWTSGDYNEQFF. Written as DNA, the CDR3 is TGTGCCAGCAGCGTTTGGACTAGCGGGGACTACAATGAGCAGTTCTTC. This sequence joins TRBV9 and TRBJ2-1, with TRBD2 identical over 12 bases. This CDR3 is built from 16 residues. The V gene end was trimmed by 2 bases and the J gene end by 3 bases; junction bases not matched to a gene: 3. CDR1 and CDR2 from the germline V gene are SGDLS and YYNGEE. Full variable domain (remainder filled in from reference TRBV9 and TRBJ2-1): DSGVTQTPKHLITATGQRVTLRCSPRSGDLSVYWYQQSLDQGLQFLIQYYNGEERAKGNILERFSAQQFPDLHSELNLSSLELGDSALYFCASSVWTSGDYNEQFFGPGTRLTVL.

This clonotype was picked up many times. This CDR3 reads CSARAGSNNQPQHF. CDR3 coding DNA: TGCAGTGCTAGGGCGGGATCTAACAATCAGCCCCAGCATTTT. The chain combines TRBV20-1 with TRBJ1-5; D unclear. The length of the CDR3 is 14 residues. V dropped 3 bases and J dropped 3 bases, with 12 bases sitting between them. Germline lookup yields CDR1 DFQATT and CDR2 SNEGSKA (reference sequence).